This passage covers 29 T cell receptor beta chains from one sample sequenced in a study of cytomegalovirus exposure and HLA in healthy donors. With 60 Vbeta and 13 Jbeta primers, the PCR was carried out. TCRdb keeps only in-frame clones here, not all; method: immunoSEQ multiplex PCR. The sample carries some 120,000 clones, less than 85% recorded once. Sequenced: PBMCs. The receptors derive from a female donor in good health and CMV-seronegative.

This chain's CDR3 is CASSEDPGREKLFF. The CDR3 DNA reads as TGTGCCAGCAGTGAAGACCCAGGAAGGGAAAAACTGTTTTTT. V usage is TRBV6-1 and J usage is TRBJ1-4; D gene uncertain. CDR3 length: 14 residues. Germline-derived CDR1 and CDR2 are MNHNS and SASEGT. Trimming took 1 base from V and 8 from J, leaving 11 bases between them.

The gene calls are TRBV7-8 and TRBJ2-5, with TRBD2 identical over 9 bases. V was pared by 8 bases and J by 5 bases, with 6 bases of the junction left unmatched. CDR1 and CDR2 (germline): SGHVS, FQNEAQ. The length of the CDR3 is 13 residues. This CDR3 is CASGREGGETQYF. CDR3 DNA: TGTGCCAGCGGGCGGGAGGGCGGTGAGACCCAGTACTTC.

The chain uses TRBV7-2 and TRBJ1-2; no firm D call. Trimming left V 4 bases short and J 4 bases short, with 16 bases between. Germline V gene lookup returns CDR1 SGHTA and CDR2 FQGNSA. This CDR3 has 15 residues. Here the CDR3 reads CASSSLPAATYGYTF. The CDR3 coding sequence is TGTGCCAGCAGCTCGCTCCCTGCAGCGACCTATGGCTACACCTTC.

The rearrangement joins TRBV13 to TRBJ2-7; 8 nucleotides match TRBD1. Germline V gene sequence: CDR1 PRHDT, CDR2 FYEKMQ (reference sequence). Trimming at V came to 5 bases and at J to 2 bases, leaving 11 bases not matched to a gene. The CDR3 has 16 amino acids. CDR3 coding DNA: TGTGCCAGCAGCCCACCCCTCGACAGGGGCCCCTACGAGCAGTACTTC. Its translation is CASSPPLDRGPYEQYF.

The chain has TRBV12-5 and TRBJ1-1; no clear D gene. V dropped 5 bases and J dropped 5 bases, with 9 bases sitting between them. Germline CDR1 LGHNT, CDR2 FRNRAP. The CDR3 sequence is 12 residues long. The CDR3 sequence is CASGRRRTEAFF. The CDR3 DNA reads TGTGCTAGTGGTCGGAGGAGAACTGAAGCTTTCTTT.

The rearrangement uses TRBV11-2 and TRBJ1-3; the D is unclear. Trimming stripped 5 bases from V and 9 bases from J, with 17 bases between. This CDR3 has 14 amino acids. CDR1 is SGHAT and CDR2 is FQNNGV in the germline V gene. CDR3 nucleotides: TGTGCCAGCAGCGTCAGGTCCAATGGGCGCACCATATATTTT. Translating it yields CASSVRSNGRTIYF.

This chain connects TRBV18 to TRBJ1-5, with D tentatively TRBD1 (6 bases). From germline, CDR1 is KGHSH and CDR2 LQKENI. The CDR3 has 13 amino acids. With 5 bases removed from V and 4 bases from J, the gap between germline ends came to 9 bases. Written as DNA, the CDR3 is TGTGCCAGCTCAAACGGACAGAATCAGCCCCAGCATTTT. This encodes CASSNGQNQPQHF.

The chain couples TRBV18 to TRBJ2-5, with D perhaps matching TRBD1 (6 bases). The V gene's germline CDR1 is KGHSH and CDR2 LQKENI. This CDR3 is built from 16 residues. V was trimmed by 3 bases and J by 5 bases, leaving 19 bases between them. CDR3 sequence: CASSPNRQGSTETQYF. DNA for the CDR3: TGTGCCAGCTCACCTAACCGGCAGGGGAGTACGGAGACCCAGTACTTC.

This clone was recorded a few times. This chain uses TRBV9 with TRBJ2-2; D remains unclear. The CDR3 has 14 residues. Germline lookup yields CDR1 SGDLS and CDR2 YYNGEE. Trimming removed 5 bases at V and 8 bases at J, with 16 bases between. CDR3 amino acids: CASSDRVGPGELFF. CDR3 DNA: TGTGCCAGCAGTGATCGGGTTGGCCCTGGGGAGCTGTTTTTT.

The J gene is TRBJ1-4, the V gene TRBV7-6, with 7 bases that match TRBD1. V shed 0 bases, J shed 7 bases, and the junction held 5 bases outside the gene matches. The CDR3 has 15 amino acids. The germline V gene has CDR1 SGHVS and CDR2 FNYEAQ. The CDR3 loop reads CASSLARAGGEKLFF. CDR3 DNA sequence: TGTGCCAGCAGCTTAGCGCGGGCAGGGGGTGAAAAACTGTTTTTT. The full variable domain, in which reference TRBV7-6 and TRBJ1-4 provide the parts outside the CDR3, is GAGVSQSPRYKVTKRGQDVALRCDPISGHVSLYWYRQALGQGPEFLTYFNYEAQQDKSGLPNDRFSAERPEGSISTLTIQRTEQRDSAMYRCASSLARAGGEKLFFGSGTQLSVL.

CDR3 residues: CASSDPRGEDRDPEQYF. The CDR3 nucleotides are TGTGCCAGCAGTGACCCTAGGGGTGAGGACAGGGACCCCGAGCAGTACTTC. The rearrangement uses TRBV6-4 and TRBJ2-7; 8 bases agree with TRBD1. This CDR3 region has 17 residues. The V and J ends lost 2 bases and 6 bases, in that order; junction bases with no gene match: 15. In germline, CDR1 is MRHNA, CDR2 SNTAGT.

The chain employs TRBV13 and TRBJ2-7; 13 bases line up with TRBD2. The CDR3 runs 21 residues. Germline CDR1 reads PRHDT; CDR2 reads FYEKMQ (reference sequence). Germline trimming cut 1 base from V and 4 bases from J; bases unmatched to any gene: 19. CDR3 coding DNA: TGTGCCAGCAGCTTAGAACAGCCTCGTGGACTAGCGGGAGTTCCCACTTACGAGCAGTACTTC. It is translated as CASSLEQPRGLAGVPTYEQYF.

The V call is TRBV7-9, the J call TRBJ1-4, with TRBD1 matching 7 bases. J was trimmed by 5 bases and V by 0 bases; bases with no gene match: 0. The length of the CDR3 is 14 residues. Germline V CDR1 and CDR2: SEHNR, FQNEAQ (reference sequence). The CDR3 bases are TGTGCCAGCAGCTTAGCAGGGGGCAATGAAAAACTGTTTTTT. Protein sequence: CASSLAGGNEKLFF.

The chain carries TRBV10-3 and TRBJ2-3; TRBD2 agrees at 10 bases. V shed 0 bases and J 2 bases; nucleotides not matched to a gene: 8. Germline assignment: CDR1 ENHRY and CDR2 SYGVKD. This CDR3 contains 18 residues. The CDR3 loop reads CAISESKLSGGATDTQYF. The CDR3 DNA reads TGTGCCATCAGTGAGTCAAAGTTAAGCGGGGGGGCCACAGATACGCAGTATTTT.

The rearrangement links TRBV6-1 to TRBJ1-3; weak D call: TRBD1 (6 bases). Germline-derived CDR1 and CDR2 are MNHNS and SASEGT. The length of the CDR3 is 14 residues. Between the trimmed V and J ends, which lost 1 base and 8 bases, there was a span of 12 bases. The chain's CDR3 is CASSEEGRGYTIYF. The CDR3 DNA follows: TGTGCCAGCAGTGAAGAAGGCAGGGGATACACCATATATTTT.

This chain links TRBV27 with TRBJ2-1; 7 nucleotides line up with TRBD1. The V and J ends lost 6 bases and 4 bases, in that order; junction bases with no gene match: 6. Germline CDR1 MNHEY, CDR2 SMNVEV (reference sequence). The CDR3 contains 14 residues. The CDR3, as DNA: TGTGCCAGCAGATCCCTGGGACAGTACAATGAGCAGTTCTTC. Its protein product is CASRSLGQYNEQFF.

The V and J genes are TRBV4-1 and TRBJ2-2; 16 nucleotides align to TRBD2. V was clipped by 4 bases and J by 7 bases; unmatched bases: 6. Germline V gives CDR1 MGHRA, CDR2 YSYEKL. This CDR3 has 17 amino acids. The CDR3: CASSPGTSGRAIGELFF. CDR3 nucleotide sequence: TGCGCCAGCAGCCCGGGGACTAGCGGGAGGGCTATCGGGGAGCTGTTTTTT.

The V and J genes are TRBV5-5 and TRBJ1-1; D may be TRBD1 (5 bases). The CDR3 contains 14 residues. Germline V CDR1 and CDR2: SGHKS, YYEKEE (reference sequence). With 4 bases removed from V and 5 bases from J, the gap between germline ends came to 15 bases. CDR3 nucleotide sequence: TGTGCCAGCAGCCCGAGGGTTGGGGGGACTGAAGCTTTCTTT. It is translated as CASSPRVGGTEAFF.

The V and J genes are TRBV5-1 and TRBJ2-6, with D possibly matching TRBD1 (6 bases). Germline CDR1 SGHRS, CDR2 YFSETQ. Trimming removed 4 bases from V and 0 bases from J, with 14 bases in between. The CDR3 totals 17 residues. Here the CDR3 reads CASSPATGNSGANVLTF. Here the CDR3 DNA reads TGCGCCAGCAGCCCCGCAACAGGGAACTCTGGGGCCAACGTCCTGACTTTC.

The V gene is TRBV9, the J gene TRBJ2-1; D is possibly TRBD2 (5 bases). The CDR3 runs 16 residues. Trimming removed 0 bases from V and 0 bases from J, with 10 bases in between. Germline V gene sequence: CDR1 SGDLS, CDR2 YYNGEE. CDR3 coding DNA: TGTGCCAGCAGCGTAGTGGGGAGAAGCTCCTACAATGAGCAGTTCTTC. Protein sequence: CASSVVGRSSYNEQFF.

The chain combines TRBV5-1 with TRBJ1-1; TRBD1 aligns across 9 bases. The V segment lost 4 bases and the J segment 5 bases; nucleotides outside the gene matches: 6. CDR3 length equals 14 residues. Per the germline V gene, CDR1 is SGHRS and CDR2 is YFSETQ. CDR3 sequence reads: CASSRTGGITEAFF. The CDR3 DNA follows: TGCGCCAGCAGCAGAACAGGGGGCATTACTGAAGCTTTCTTT.

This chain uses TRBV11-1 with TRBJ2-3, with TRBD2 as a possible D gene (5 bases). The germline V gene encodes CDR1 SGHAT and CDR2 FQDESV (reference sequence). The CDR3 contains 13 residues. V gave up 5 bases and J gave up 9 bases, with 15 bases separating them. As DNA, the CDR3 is TGTGCCAGCAGCCTCCTTACTAGTATCACGCAGTATTTT. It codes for CASSLLTSITQYF. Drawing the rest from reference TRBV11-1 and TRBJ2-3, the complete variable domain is EAEVAQSPRYKITEKSQAVAFWCDPISGHATLYWYRQILGQGPELLVQFQDESVVDDSQLPKDRFSAERLKGVDSTLKIQPAELGDSAMYLCASSLLTSITQYFGPGTRLTVL.

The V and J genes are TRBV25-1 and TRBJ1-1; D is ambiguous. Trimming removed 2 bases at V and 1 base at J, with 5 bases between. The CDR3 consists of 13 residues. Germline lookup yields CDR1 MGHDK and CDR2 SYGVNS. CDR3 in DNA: TGTGCCAGCAGTGAACTAGGGAACACTGAAGCTTTCTTT. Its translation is CASSELGNTEAFF.

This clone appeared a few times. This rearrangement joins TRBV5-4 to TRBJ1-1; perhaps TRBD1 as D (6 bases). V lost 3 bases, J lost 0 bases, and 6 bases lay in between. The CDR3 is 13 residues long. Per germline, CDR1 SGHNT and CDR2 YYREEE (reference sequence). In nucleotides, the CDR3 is TGTGCCAGCAGCTCAGGGGTGAACACTGAAGCTTTCTTT. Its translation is CASSSGVNTEAFF.

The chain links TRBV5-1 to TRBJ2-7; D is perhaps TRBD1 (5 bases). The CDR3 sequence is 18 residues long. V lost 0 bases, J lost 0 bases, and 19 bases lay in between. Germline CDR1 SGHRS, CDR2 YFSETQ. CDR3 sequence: CASSLGPTQGRSSYEQYF. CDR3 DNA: TGCGCCAGCAGCTTGGGCCCAACGCAGGGTCGAAGCTCCTACGAGCAGTACTTC.

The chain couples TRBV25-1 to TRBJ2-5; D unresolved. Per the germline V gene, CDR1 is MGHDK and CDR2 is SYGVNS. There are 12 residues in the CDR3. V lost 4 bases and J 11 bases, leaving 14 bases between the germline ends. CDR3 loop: CASSGGRREQYF. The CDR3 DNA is TGTGCCAGCAGTGGCGGCCGGAGAGAGCAGTACTTC.

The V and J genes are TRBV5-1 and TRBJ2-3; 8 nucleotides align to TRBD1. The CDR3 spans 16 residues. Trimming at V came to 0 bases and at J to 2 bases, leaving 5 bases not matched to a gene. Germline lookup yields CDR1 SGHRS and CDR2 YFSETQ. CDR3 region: CASSLGGQGNTDTQYF. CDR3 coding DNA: TGCGCCAGCAGCTTGGGCGGACAGGGCAACACAGATACGCAGTATTTT.

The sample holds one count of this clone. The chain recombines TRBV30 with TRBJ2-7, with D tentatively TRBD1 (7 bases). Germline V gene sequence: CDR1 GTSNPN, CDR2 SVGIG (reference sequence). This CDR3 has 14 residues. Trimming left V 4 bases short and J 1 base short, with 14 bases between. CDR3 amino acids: CAWMTGTYSYEQYF. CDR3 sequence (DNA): TGTGCCTGGATGACAGGGACTTATTCCTACGAGCAGTACTTC.

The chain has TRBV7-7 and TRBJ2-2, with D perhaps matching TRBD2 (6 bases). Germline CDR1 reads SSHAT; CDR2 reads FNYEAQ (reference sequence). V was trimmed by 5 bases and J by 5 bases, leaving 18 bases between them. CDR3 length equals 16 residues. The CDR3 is CASSPRGAEGTGELFF. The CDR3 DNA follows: TGTGCCAGCAGCCCCCGGGGAGCGGAGGGGACCGGGGAGCTGTTTTTT.